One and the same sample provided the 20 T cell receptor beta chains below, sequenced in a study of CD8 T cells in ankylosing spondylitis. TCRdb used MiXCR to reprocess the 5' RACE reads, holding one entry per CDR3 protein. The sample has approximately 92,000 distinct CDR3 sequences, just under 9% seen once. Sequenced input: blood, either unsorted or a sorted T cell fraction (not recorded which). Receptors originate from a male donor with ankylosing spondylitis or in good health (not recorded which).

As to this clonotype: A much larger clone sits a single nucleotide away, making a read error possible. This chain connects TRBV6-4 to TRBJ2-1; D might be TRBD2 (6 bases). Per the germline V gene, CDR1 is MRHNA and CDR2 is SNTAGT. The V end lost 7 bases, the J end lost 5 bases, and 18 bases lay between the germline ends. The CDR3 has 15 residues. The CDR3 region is CASIYNSGLNNEQFF. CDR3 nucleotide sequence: TGTGCCAGCATATACAATAGCGGTTTAAACAATGAGCAGTTCTTC.

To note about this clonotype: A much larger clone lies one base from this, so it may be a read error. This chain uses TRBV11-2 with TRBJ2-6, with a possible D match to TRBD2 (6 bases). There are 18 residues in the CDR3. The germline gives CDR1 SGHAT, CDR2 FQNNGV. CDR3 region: CASSPSQGYGGGVNVLTF. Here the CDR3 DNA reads TGTGCCAGCAGTCCATCTCAGGGATACGGGGGTGGGGTCAACGTCCTGACTTTC.

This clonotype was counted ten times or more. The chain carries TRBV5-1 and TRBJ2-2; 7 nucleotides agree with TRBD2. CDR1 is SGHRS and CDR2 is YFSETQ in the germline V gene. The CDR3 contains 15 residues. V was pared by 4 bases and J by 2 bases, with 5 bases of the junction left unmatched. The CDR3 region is CASSPGLPNTGELFF. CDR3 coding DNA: TGCGCCAGCAGCCCGGGACTACCTAACACCGGGGAGCTGTTTTTT.

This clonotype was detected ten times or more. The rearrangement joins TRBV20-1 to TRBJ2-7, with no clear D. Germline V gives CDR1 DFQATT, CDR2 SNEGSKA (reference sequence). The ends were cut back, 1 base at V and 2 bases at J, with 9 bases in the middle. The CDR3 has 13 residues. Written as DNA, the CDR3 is TGCAGTGCTAGAGGCTCTGTTACCTACGAGCAGTACTTC. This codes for CSARGSVTYEQYF.

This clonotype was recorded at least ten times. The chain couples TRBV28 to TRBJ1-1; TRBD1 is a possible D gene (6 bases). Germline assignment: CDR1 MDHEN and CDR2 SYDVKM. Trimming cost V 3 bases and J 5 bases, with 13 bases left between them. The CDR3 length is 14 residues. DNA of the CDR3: TGTGCCAGCAGTTTGGGGGCGAGGGTAACTGAAGCTTTCTTT. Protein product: CASSLGARVTEAFF.

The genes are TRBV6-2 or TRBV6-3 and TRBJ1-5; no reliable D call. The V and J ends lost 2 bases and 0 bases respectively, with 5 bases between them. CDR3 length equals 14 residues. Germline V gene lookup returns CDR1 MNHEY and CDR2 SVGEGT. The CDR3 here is CASSYRDSNQPQHF. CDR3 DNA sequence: TGTGCCAGCAGTTACAGGGATAGCAATCAGCCCCAGCATTTT.

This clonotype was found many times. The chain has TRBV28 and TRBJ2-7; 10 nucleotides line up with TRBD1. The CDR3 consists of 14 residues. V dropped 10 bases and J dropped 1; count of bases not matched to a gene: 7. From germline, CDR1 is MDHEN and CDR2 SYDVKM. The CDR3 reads CATSGTGVSYEQYF. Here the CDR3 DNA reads TGTGCCACCTCCGGGACAGGGGTATCCTACGAGCAGTACTTC.

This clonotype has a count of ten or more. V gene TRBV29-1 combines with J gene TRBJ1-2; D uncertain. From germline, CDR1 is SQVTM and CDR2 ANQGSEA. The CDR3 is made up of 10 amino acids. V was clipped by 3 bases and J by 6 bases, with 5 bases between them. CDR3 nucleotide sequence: TGCAGCGTTGATATCGATGGCTACACCTTC. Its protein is CSVDIDGYTF.

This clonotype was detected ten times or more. The CDR3 region is CASSLVLADQDQETQYF. In DNA form, the CDR3 reads TGTGCCAGCAGCTTAGTACTGGCAGATCAAGACCAAGAGACCCAGTACTTC. J is TRBJ2-5 and V is TRBV5-8, with unresolved D. Germline V lookup: CDR1 SGHTS, CDR2 YDEGEE. V lost 2 bases to trimming and J lost 0 bases, with 17 bases between them. The CDR3 is 17 residues long.

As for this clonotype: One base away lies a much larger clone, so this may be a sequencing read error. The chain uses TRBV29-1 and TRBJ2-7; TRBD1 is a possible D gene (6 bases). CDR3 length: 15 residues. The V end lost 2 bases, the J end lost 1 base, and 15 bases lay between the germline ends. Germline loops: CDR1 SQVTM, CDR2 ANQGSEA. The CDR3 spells CSVEKGVGGSYEQYF. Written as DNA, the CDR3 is TGCAGCGTTGAAAAGGGGGTTGGGGGATCCTACGAGCAGTACTTC.

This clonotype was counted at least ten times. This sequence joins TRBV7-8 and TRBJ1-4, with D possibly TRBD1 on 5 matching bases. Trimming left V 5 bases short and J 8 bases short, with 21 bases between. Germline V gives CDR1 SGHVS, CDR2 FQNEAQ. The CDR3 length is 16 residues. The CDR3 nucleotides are TGTGCCAGCAGCCTCTTAGGGACCTCCATGGGAGAAAAACTGTTTTTT. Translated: CASSLLGTSMGEKLFF.

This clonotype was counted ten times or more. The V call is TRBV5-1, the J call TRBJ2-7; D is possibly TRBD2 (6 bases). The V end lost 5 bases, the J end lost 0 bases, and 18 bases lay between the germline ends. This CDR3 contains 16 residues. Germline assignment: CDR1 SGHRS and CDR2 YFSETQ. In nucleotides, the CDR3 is TGCGCCAGCAGTCGCGCTGGGACTGCGGGCTCCTACGAGCAGTACTTC. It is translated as CASSRAGTAGSYEQYF.

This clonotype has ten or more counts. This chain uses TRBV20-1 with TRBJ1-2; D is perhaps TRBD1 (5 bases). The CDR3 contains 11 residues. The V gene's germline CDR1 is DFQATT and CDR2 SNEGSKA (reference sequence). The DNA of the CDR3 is TGCACCGCGGCGGCAGGGTCTAGATACACCTTC. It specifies CTAAAGSRYTF.

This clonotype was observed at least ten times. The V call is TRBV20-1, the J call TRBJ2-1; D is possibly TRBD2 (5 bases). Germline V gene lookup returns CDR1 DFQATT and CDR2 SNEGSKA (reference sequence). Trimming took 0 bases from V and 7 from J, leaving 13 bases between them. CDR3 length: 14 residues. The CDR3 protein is CSARDLLVGNEQFF. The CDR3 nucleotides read TGCAGTGCTAGAGATTTACTAGTGGGGAATGAGCAGTTCTTC.

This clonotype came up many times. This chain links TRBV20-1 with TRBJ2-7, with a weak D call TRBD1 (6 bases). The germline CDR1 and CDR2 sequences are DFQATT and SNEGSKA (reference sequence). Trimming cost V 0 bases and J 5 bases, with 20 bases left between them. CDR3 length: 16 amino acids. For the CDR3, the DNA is TGCAGTGCTAGAGAGTTCGGGTCAGGGGCTGGAAACGAGCAGTACTTC. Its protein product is CSAREFGSGAGNEQYF.

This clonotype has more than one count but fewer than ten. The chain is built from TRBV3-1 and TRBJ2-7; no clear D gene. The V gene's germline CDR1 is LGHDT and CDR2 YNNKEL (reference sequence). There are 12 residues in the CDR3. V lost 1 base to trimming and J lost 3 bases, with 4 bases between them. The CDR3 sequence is CASSQVNYEQYF. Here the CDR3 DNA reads TGTGCCAGCAGCCAAGTGAACTACGAGCAGTACTTC.

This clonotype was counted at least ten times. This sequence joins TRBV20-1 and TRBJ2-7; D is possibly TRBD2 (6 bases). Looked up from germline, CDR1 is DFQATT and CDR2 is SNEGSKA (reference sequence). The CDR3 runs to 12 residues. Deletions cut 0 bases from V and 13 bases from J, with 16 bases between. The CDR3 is CSAREGGTDSYF. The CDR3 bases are TGCAGTGCTAGAGAGGGCGGGACGGATTCCTACTTC.

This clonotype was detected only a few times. The CDR3 sequence is CASSPPGLADNEQFF. The DNA of the CDR3 is TGTGCCAGCAGCCCTCCCGGACTAGCGGACAATGAGCAGTTCTTC. The chain carries TRBV6-2 or TRBV6-3 and TRBJ2-1; 10 bases fit TRBD2. CDR3 length equals 15 residues. V lost 6 bases, J lost 5 bases, and 7 bases stayed unmatched. Germline V gene lookup returns CDR1 MNHEY and CDR2 SVGEGT.

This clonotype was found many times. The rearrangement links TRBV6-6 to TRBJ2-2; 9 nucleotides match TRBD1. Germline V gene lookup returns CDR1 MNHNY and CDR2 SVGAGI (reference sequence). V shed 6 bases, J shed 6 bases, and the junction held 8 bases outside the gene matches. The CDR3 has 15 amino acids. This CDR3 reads CASRQGQGRSGELFF. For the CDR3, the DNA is TGTGCCAGCAGACAGGGACAGGGTAGATCCGGGGAGCTGTTTTTT.

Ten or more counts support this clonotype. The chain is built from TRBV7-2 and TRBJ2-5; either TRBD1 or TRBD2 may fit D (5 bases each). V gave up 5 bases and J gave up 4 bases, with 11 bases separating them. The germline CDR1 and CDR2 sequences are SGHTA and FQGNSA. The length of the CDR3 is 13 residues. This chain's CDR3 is CASSRGWGETQYF. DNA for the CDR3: TGTGCCAGCAGCCGGGGCTGGGGAGAGACCCAGTACTTC.